This TCR beta chain came from a study of cytomegalovirus exposure and HLA in healthy donors (dated by TCRdb to 2016 to 2017). With respect to the entire study: According to a later analysis, one platform produced both the 120 validation repertoires and the 620 or so repertoires of the first cohort. The study aimed to test whether cataloging public T cell receptors could reveal signatures of past pathogen exposure. Along with the roughly 670-subject first cohort, a separate validation cohort of over a hundred different subjects was used. To predict cytomegalovirus infection status, the study brought together high-throughput TCR immunosequencing, statistical association of individual TCRs with disease status, and machine learning. The study at large found these results: A later analysis found that TCRs clustered in the first cohort also tended to co-occur in the 95 to 150 validation repertoires, with 94% of cluster scores above 0. The classifier was reported to diagnose cytomegalovirus status with high specificity and sensitivity in both the original and validation cohorts. A later analysis had no HLA typing for the validation cohort, so co-occurrence there was scored across all 130 or so repertoires. Most TCR sequences were observed very rarely across donors, whereas some public TCRs were present in many individuals. In vitro tests confirmed that a few of the cytomegalovirus-associated TCR beta chains recognize cytomegalovirus antigens. The study gave a list of around 170 TCR beta chains associated with cytomegalovirus. It was suggested by the authors that the approach could potentially be generalized to other disease states and immunological phenotypes.

As to this clone: It has no known antigen specificity. Base quality data are lacking; no much larger clone is found one base away.

The receptor library was made with the immunoSEQ multiplex PCR assay. In the original analysis: To diagnose cytomegalovirus status from the catalog of TCR beta chain sequences, a statistical classification framework was built. TCRdb obtained this table from immuneACCESS and retained in-frame rearrangements with V and J assigned. These tables miss some clones; where compared with another copy, unresolved V genes account for less than half of the shortfall, and the remainder is unexplained. The V and J calls and clone size are taken from that table; D and trimming were inferred from the DNA. The sample table shows some 210,000 clones, and around four fifths are seen once. The top ten constitute roughly 6% of the sample. The donors were included in the validation cohort of 90 to 150 subjects, a group kept apart from the approximately 690-subject first cohort. Based on the germline V gene, the CDR1 and CDR2 sequences are MNHEY and SVGAGI. Germline trimming amounts to 0 bases on V and 3 bases on J, with 0 as the count of junction bases outside the gene matches. The CDR3 has 16 amino acids, counting the end cysteine and phenylalanine. Solely the CDR3 DNA is kept, with 48 bases framed from the first base.

Here the chain combines TRBV6-5 and TRBJ2-3, and TRBD2 matches 13 of the central bases. The sample comprised PBMCs. The sequence was collected from a woman under 30 in good health and CMV-seronegative. At the DNA level, the sequence is TGTGCCAGCAGTTACTCGGGACTAGCGGGAACAGATACGCAGTATTTT. This sequence encodes CASSYSGLAGTDTQYF.